The source of this T cell receptor beta chain is a study of blood T cell repertoires in COVID-19. Study context: Samples taken during acute and convalescent COVID-19 were collected in the United States, Italy and Spain. In each case, the material was cDNA or gDNA derived from T cells, B-cell-depleted T cells, or PBMCs.

Trimming removed 1 base from V and 0 bases from J, with 6 bases in between. CDR3 length: 15 residues. From germline, CDR1 is LGHDT and CDR2 YNNKEL (reference sequence). Generated by immunoSEQ multiplex PCR, the TCRdb table keeps only in-frame clones and is missing some. This sample yields about 250,000 clones, of which approximately 84% are seen a single time; about 16% belongs to the top ten. Sequencing input: PBMCs or T cells enriched from blood (not recorded which). This rearrangement joins TRBV3-1 (or the pseudogene TRBV3-2) to TRBJ1-4; D gene unclear. This TCR came from a man aged 18 to 29 who had recovered from COVID-19. The CDR3 bases are TGTGCCAGCAGCCAAGCAGGTACAACTAATGAAAAACTGTTTTTT. Protein sequence: CASSQAGTTNEKLFF.